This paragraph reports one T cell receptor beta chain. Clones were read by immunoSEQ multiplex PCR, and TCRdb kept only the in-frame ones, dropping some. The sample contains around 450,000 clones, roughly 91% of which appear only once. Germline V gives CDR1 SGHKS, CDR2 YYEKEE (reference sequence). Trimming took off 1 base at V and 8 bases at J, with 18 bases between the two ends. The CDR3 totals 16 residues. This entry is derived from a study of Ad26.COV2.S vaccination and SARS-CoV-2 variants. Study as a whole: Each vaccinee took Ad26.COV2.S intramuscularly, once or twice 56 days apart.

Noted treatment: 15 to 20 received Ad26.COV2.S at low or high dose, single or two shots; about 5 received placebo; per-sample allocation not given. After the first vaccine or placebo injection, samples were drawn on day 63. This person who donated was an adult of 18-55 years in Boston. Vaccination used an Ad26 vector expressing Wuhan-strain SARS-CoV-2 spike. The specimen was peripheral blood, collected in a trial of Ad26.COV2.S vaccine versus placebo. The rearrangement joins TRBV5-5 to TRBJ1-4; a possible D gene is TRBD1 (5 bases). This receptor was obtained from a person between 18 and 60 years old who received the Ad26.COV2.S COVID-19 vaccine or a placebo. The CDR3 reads CASSLRAGTNGEKLFF. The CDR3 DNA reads TGTGCCAGCAGCTTGAGGGCAGGGACCAATGGGGAAAAACTGTTTTTT.